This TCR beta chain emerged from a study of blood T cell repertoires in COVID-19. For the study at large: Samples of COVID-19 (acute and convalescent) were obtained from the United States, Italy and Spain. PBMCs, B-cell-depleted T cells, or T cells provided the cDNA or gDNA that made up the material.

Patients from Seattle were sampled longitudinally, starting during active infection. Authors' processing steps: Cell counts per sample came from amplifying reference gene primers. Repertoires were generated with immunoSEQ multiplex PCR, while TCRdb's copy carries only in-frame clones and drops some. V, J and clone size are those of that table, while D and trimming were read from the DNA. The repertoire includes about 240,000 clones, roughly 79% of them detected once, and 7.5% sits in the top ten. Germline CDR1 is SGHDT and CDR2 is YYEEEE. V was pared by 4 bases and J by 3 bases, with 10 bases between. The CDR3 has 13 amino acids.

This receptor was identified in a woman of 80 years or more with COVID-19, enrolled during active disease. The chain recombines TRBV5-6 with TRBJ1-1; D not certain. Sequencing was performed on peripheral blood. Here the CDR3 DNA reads TGTGCCAGCAGCCTACAGTTTTACACTGAAGCTTTCTTT. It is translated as CASSLQFYTEAFF.